This paragraph covers one TCR beta chain sequence. What it recognizes is unknown. This sample stems from a study of T cells after posttransplantation cyclophosphamide. Study results and limitations: Donor-recipient repertoire similarity was low at 1-2 months, rising over year one.

Generated by immunoSEQ multiplex PCR, the TCRdb table keeps only in-frame clones and is missing some. The sample includes 25,000 to 30,000 clones, 70% to 90% of them seen just once. This sequence was found in a man aged 45 to 65. Sequencing was performed on PBMCs.

This CDR3 is CAISPGQYGYTF. The CDR3 region has the DNA TGTGCCATCAGTCCTGGACAGTATGGCTACACCTTC. This chain uses TRBV10-3 with TRBJ1-2, with D possibly being TRBD1 (6 bases). Trimming took off 5 bases at V and 5 bases at J, with 9 bases between the two ends. The CDR3 loop spans 12 amino acids. In germline, CDR1 is ENHRY, CDR2 SYGVKD.